The 32 T cell receptor beta chains listed next were all sequenced from one sample in a study of blood T cells in healthy people across ages (dated by TCRdb to the mid-2010s). The library was made by 5' RACE. Reads for this sample came from an Illumina HiSeq 2500. A second about 7 to 12 cycle PCR used a sample-barcoded 5' primer and a J-beta primer mix. Clones were called with MiXCR by TCRdb after fastp trimmed the public reads at Q25, and only in-frame beta chains were retained. Entries are consolidated by CDR3 protein sequence, retaining the most common genes and DNA. In all, the sample holds about 1.6 million distinct CDR3 sequences, and around 35% of those were seen once. Clones ranked in the top ten supply roughly 12% of the sample. Sequencing input: blood. The receptors here all came from a woman aged 30 to 39 in good health.

Only a few counts were recorded for this clonotype. CDR3 nucleotide sequence: TGCGCCAGCAGCTTAAGCGGGGTTCGTTGGGAGCAGTACTTC. Encoded protein: CASSLSGVRWEQYF. The V and J genes are TRBV5-1 and TRBJ2-7; TRBD2 matches 7 bases. Trimming took 2 bases from V and 7 from J; bases not matched to a gene: 9. Germline CDR1 and CDR2: SGHRS and YFSETQ. The CDR3 sequence is 14 residues long.

This clonotype showed up just a few times. The rearrangement links TRBV7-3 to TRBJ2-1; no reliable D call. Trimming stripped 9 bases from V and 4 bases from J, with 19 bases between. The CDR3 has 15 residues. Germline loops: CDR1 SGHTA, CDR2 FQGTGA. The CDR3: CARRLSPGPYNEQFF. Here the CDR3 DNA reads TGTGCCAGACGACTTTCGCCAGGCCCGTACAATGAGCAGTTCTTC.

The chain combines TRBV28 with TRBJ2-5; D might be TRBD1 (6 bases). Germline CDR1 is MDHEN and CDR2 is SYDVKM. Between the trimmed V and J ends, which lost 6 bases and 0 bases, there was a span of 14 bases. The CDR3 length is 15 residues. CDR3 bases: TGTGCCAGCAGAGGGGGAGAGACAGACCAAGAGACCCAGTACTTC. Amino acid sequence: CASRGGETDQETQYF. Looking up the rest from reference TRBV28 and TRBJ2-5 gives the full variable domain: DVKVTQSSRYLVKRTGEKVFLECVQDMDHENMFWYRQDPGLGLRLIYFSYDVKMKEKGDIPEGYSVSREKKERFSLILESASTNQTSMYLCASRGGETDQETQYFGPGTRLLVL.

As to this clonotype: A single base separates this from a much larger clone, so it may be a read error. It is likely a read error, because the conserved phenylalanine at the end of the CDR3 is missing. The chain has TRBV5-5 and TRBJ2-5; tentative D call: TRBD1 (5 bases). The germline V gene encodes CDR1 SGHKS and CDR2 YYEKEE (reference sequence). This CDR3 comprises 13 residues. Trimming took off 2 bases at V and 4 bases at J, with 9 bases between the two ends. The CDR3 DNA reads TGTGCCAGCAGCTTCGATAGGGGAGAGACCCAGTACTGC. It translates to CASSFDRGETQYC.

V is TRBV12-3 or TRBV12-4 and J is TRBJ2-1; TRBD2 agrees at 13 bases. The CDR3 spans 16 residues. Trimming at V came to 4 bases and at J to 8 bases, leaving 8 bases not matched to a gene. CDR3 loop: CASSSSGLAGRHEQFF. CDR3 nucleotide sequence: TGTGCCAGCAGTTCGTCGGGACTAGCGGGGAGGCATGAGCAGTTCTTC.

This clonotype was detected once. In DNA form, the CDR3 reads TGCAGTGCCATCCAGCACGGGGCGGTTTTTCACGGGCAGTACTTC. Protein product: CSAIQHGAVFHGQYF. V and J are TRBV20-1 and TRBJ2-7; the D call may be TRBD1 or TRBD2 (5 bases each). There are 15 residues in the CDR3. CDR1 is DFQATT and CDR2 is SNEGSKA in the germline V gene (reference sequence). Trimming took off 6 bases at V and 9 bases at J, with 27 bases between the two ends.

The J gene is TRBJ2-1, the V gene TRBV13; TRBD2 aligns across 12 bases. The CDR3 has 17 residues. Germline V lookup: CDR1 PRHDT, CDR2 FYEKMQ (reference sequence). With V trimmed by 5 bases and J by 9 bases, 14 bases remained unmatched. CDR3 protein: CASSPRLAGAAKGEQFF. In nucleotides, the CDR3 is TGTGCCAGCAGCCCTCGACTAGCGGGAGCGGCGAAAGGTGAGCAGTTCTTC.

About this clonotype itself: A much larger clonotype is one base distant, so this may be a read error. The chain carries TRBV29-1 and TRBJ2-3, with a possible D match to TRBD2 (5 bases). V was clipped by 7 bases and J by 6 bases, with 20 bases between them. Germline loops: CDR1 SQVTM, CDR2 ANQGSEA. This CDR3 spans 14 amino acids. The CDR3 here is CSALRWELRDTQYF. The DNA for the CDR3 is TGCAGCGCCCTTAGGTGGGAGTTAAGGGATACGCAGTATTTT.

This CDR3 reads CASSPIRTSGSGAQYF. The CDR3 coding sequence is TGTGCCAGCAGTCCCATTCGTACTAGCGGGAGTGGGGCGCAGTATTTT. This chain links TRBV28 with TRBJ2-3, with 11 bases matching TRBD2. CDR1 MDHEN and CDR2 SYDVKM come from the germline V gene. CDR3 length: 16 residues. With 5 bases clipped from V and 10 bases from J, the junction kept 14 bases outside the gene matches. Variable domain in full (rest from reference TRBV28 and TRBJ2-3): DVKVTQSSRYLVKRTGEKVFLECVQDMDHENMFWYRQDPGLGLRLIYFSYDVKMKEKGDIPEGYSVSREKKERFSLILESASTNQTSMYLCASSPIRTSGSGAQYFGPGTRLTVL.

J is TRBJ2-3 and V is TRBV20-1; possibly TRBD2 for D (6 bases). Germline V gene data show CDR1 as DFQATT and CDR2 as SNEGSKA (reference sequence). This CDR3 is 15 amino acids long. Trimming cost V 6 bases and J 1 base, with 17 bases left between them. CDR3 coding DNA: TGCAGTGCCGAGGCACCGGGGACTGGCACAGATACGCAGTATTTT. It specifies CSAEAPGTGTDTQYF.

The chain is built from TRBV6-6 and TRBJ2-1; 12 nucleotides align to TRBD1. CDR3 size: 15 residues. Trimming took 6 bases from V and 7 from J; bases not matched to a gene: 7. The germline CDR1 and CDR2 sequences are MNHNY and SVGAGI (reference sequence). CDR3 sequence: CASRQPGQGANEQFF. CDR3 DNA sequence: TGTGCCAGCAGACAGCCGGGACAGGGGGCGAATGAGCAGTTCTTC.

This chain joins TRBV9 and TRBJ2-1; D is ambiguous. CDR1 SGDLS and CDR2 YYNGEE come from the germline V gene. The CDR3 sequence is 12 residues long. Trimming pared 0 bases from V and 8 bases from J, leaving 6 bases between. In nucleotides, the CDR3 is TGTGCCAGCAGCGTAGGGCCCTATGAGCAGTTCTTC. Translating it yields CASSVGPYEQFF.

Ten or more counts support this clonotype. Here the CDR3 DNA reads TGTGCCAGCAGCGTAGAAGGGGACTATGGCTACACCTTC. Its protein product is CASSVEGDYGYTF. This chain links TRBV9 with TRBJ1-2; possibly TRBD1 for D (5 bases). Germline V gene sequence: CDR1 SGDLS, CDR2 YYNGEE. With 0 bases removed from V and 3 bases from J, the gap between germline ends came to 6 bases. The CDR3 totals 13 residues.

The gene calls are TRBV28 and TRBJ2-2; 7 nucleotides align to TRBD1. V lost 4 bases and J lost 0; bases outside the gene matches: 11. The CDR3 totals 18 residues. CDR1 is MDHEN and CDR2 is SYDVKM in the germline V gene. This CDR3 is CASSSYLRTGANTGELFF. CDR3 sequence (DNA): TGTGCCAGCAGTTCCTACCTAAGGACAGGAGCGAACACCGGGGAGCTGTTTTTT.

There are a few counts of this clonotype. The chain is built from TRBV14 and TRBJ2-1; possibly TRBD2 for D (5 bases). Germline lookup yields CDR1 SGHDN and CDR2 FVKESK. There are 12 residues in the CDR3. The germline V and J ends were trimmed by 4 bases and 9 bases, with 10 bases remaining between them. The CDR3 is CASSPTRGEQFF. CDR3 bases: TGTGCCAGCAGCCCGACCCGGGGTGAGCAGTTCTTC.

This clonotype was seen many times. The chain carries TRBV10-3 and TRBJ2-7; TRBD2 aligns across 11 bases. The junction had 7 bases not matched to a gene; V was cut back by 10 bases and J by 5 bases. CDR1 ENHRY and CDR2 SYGVKD come from the germline V gene. CDR3 length equals 13 residues. DNA of the CDR3: TGTGCCAGTACCGGGACTAGCGGTAACGAGCAGTACTTC. It specifies CASTGTSGNEQYF.

There are many counts of this clonotype. The chain is built from TRBV7-8 and TRBJ2-5; 12 bases line up with TRBD2. CDR3 length: 17 amino acids. V lost 0 bases to trimming and J lost 1 base; unmatched junction nucleotides: 3. From germline, CDR1 is SGHVS and CDR2 FQNEAQ. The CDR3: CASSLAGTSGLQETQYF. The CDR3 coding sequence is TGTGCCAGCAGCTTAGCGGGGACTAGCGGGCTCCAAGAGACCCAGTACTTC. Using reference TRBV7-8 and TRBJ2-5 for the parts outside the CDR3, the full variable domain is GAGVSQSPRYKVAKRGQDVALRCDPISGHVSLFWYQQALGQGPEFLTYFQNEAQLDKSGLPSDRFFAERPEGSVSTLKIQRTQQEDSAVYLCASSLAGTSGLQETQYFGPGTRLLVL.

This rearrangement joins TRBV20-1 to TRBJ1-1; 10 positions match TRBD1. The CDR3 loop spans 16 amino acids. V gave up 5 bases and J gave up 8 bases; unmatched junction bases: 17. Germline assignment: CDR1 DFQATT and CDR2 SNEGSKA (reference sequence). The CDR3 DNA reads TGCAGTGCTCCCGTACGAAGGACAGGGGGAACAGCCGAAGCTTTCTTT. Its protein is CSAPVRRTGGTAEAFF.

The V call is TRBV12-3 or TRBV12-4, the J call TRBJ2-5; 7 positions agree with TRBD1. This CDR3 is 15 amino acids long. The J segment lost 2 bases and the V segment lost 5 bases, leaving 8 bases of the junction unmatched. CDR3 region: CASSEGQPIQETQYF. The CDR3 nucleotides are TGTGCCAGCAGTGAGGGACAGCCCATACAAGAGACCCAGTACTTC.

This clonotype appeared a few times. The V and J genes are TRBV20-1 and TRBJ1-2, with D unclear. The CDR3 is 13 residues long. CDR1 is DFQATT and CDR2 is SNEGSKA in the germline V gene (reference sequence). Trimming cost V 6 bases and J 0 bases, with 11 bases left between them. The CDR3 here is CSAAQSSNYGYTF. Here the CDR3 DNA reads TGCAGTGCCGCTCAGAGTTCTAACTATGGCTACACCTTC.

This clonotype was counted between two and nine times. V gene TRBV6-1 combines with J gene TRBJ2-5; 12 positions match TRBD1. Germline V gene sequence: CDR1 MNHNS, CDR2 SASEGT. Unmatched junction bases numbered 9, after V lost 2 bases and J lost 5 bases. The length of the CDR3 is 17 residues. The CDR3 loop reads CASSEPGQGAFRETQYF. CDR3 nucleotides: TGTGCCAGCAGTGAACCGGGACAGGGGGCGTTTAGGGAGACCCAGTACTTC.

This clonotype was counted a few times. A single base separates this from a much larger clone, so it may be a read error. CDR3 nucleotides: TGTGCCAGCAGCCAACACACTGAAGCTTTCTTT. This encodes CASSQHTEAFF. This chain joins TRBV7-2 and TRBJ1-1, with D hard to call. The V end was cut by 5 bases, the J end by 3 bases, with 4 bases between. The CDR3 length is 11 residues. Germline CDR1 and CDR2: SGHTA and FQGNSA.

The chain joins TRBV6-1 to TRBJ1-2, with 10 positions matching TRBD1. V gave up 3 bases and J gave up 4 bases; unmatched junction bases: 8. This CDR3 region has 16 residues. Germline assignment: CDR1 MNHNS and CDR2 SASEGT. The CDR3 reads CASSETGTGVFYGYTF. The CDR3 DNA follows: TGTGCCAGCAGTGAGACCGGGACAGGGGTTTTCTATGGCTACACCTTC.

J is TRBJ2-1 and V is TRBV27, with TRBD2 matching over 8 bases. Germline V lookup: CDR1 MNHEY, CDR2 SMNVEV (reference sequence). The CDR3 length is 15 residues. The J segment lost 3 bases and the V segment lost 2 bases, leaving 3 bases of the junction unmatched. The CDR3 reads CASSLTGLVYNEQFF. CDR3 nucleotides: TGTGCCAGCAGTTTAACGGGACTAGTCTACAATGAGCAGTTCTTC.

This clonotype turned up a few times. The chain combines TRBV6-1 with TRBJ2-7; TRBD2 aligns across 11 bases. This CDR3 region has 15 residues. CDR1 and CDR2 from the germline V gene are MNHNS and SASEGT. V was clipped by 6 bases and J by 1 base; unmatched bases: 5. CDR3 in amino acids: CASRRLAGSSYEQYF. CDR3 coding DNA: TGTGCCAGCAGGAGACTAGCGGGGTCGTCCTACGAGCAGTACTTC.

V gene TRBV5-1 combines with J gene TRBJ2-1, with 8 bases aligning to TRBD1. The J segment lost 2 bases and the V segment lost 3 bases, leaving 7 bases of the junction unmatched. The CDR3 has 16 residues. Germline lookup yields CDR1 SGHRS and CDR2 YFSETQ. The CDR3 protein is CASSYTSGGTYNEQFF. The CDR3 DNA reads as TGCGCCAGCAGCTACACCTCAGGGGGCACCTACAATGAGCAGTTCTTC. Full variable domain (remainder filled in from reference TRBV5-1 and TRBJ2-1): KAGVTQTPRYLIKTRGQQVTLSCSPISGHRSVSWYQQTPGQGLQFLFEYFSETQRNKGNFPGRFSGRQFSNSRSEMNVSTLELGDSALYLCASSYTSGGTYNEQFFGPGTRLTVL.

V usage is TRBV28 and J usage is TRBJ2-7, with TRBD2 identical over 7 bases. The tail of the sequence fits TRBJ2-5 better, so the J call may be wrong. CDR3 length: 15 residues. Per the germline V gene, CDR1 is MDHEN and CDR2 is SYDVKM. The CDR3 reads CASSLIRGVKETQYF. CDR3 in DNA: TGTGCCAGCAGTTTAATACGGGGGGTCAAAGAGACCCAGTACTTC.

The chain combines TRBV20-1 with TRBJ2-1, with 9 bases matching TRBD1. The CDR3 length is 13 residues. CDR1 and CDR2 from the germline V gene are DFQATT and SNEGSKA (reference sequence). CDR3 DNA: TGCGTGAGGGGGACAGGGTCCTACAATGAGCAGTTCTTC. It is translated as CVRGTGSYNEQFF.

About this clonotype: At one of its ends the junction is not consistent with the germline gene, which may arise from a read error. The chain carries TRBV4-1 and TRBJ1-4; D remains unclear. The CDR3 runs 15 residues. Germline V gene sequence: CDR1 MGHRA, CDR2 YSYEKL. DNA for the CDR3: TGCGCCAACAGCCAAGTTGGGGCAACTAATGAAAAACTGTTTTTT. This sequence encodes CANSQVGATNEKLFF.

The sample holds many counts of this clonotype. The chain has TRBV29-1 and TRBJ1-2; TRBD1 matches at 7 bases. The germline V gene has CDR1 SQVTM and CDR2 ANQGSEA. CDR3 size: 14 residues. J gave up 6 bases and V 5 bases, and 12 bases lay outside the gene matches. The CDR3 spells CSVLETGPVHGYTF. The CDR3 bases are TGCAGCGTTCTAGAGACAGGGCCGGTCCATGGCTACACCTTC.

The chain is built from TRBV2 and TRBJ2-7; tentatively, D is TRBD1 (6 bases). Germline V gene lookup returns CDR1 SNHLY and CDR2 FYNNEI. The CDR3 has 14 residues. Trimming left V 6 bases short and J 0 bases short, with 12 bases between. CDR3 loop: CASSSDRLSYEQYF. In nucleotides, the CDR3 is TGTGCCAGCAGCTCGGACAGACTCTCCTACGAGCAGTACTTC.

The chain employs TRBV7-9 and TRBJ2-1, with D hard to call. Germline CDR1 reads SEHNR; CDR2 reads FQNEAQ (reference sequence). Trimming removed 9 bases at V and 8 bases at J, with 14 bases between. The CDR3 has 12 amino acids. DNA for the CDR3: TGTGCCAGTTTATCGAGGCCCTATGAGCAGTTCTTC. Translated: CASLSRPYEQFF.